A single sample is the source of the 13 T cell receptor beta chains below, sequenced in a study of blood T cell repertoires in COVID-19. Measured with immunoSEQ multiplex PCR; TCRdb has only the in-frame clones, and not every one. The sample yields more than 350,000 clones, 87% seen once. The source material was PBMCs or T cells enriched from blood (not recorded which). These receptors came from a woman aged 45-65 years who had recovered from COVID-19.

V usage is TRBV9 and J usage is TRBJ1-6, with 8 bases lining up with TRBD1. This CDR3 has 16 amino acids. V was clipped by 0 bases and J by 7 bases; unmatched bases: 6. CDR1 and CDR2 (germline): SGDLS, YYNGEE. The CDR3 reads CASSVDQGASNSPLHF. For the CDR3, the DNA is TGTGCCAGCAGCGTAGATCAGGGGGCAAGCAATTCACCCCTCCACTTT. Full variable domain (outside the CDR3, taken from reference TRBV9 and TRBJ1-6): DSGVTQTPKHLITATGQRVTLRCSPRSGDLSVYWYQQSLDQGLQFLIQYYNGEERAKGNILERFSAQQFPDLHSELNLSSLELGDSALYFCASSVDQGASNSPLHFGNGTRLTVT.

The CDR3 region has the DNA TGTGCCAGCACCCTCGGACAGGGCGGTAACACTGAAGCTTTCTTT. Translating gives CASTLGQGGNTEAFF. This chain uses TRBV6-5 with TRBJ1-1; 8 bases are a match to TRBD1. After removal of 7 bases from V and 2 bases from J, the junction contained 9 bases not matched to a gene. This CDR3 is built from 15 residues. Germline CDR1 MNHEY, CDR2 SVGAGI.

The V and J genes are TRBV7-8 and TRBJ2-3; 9 nucleotides line up with TRBD1. Germline V gene data show CDR1 as SGHVS and CDR2 as FQNEAQ. The CDR3 runs to 15 residues. Trimming took 3 bases from V and 8 from J; bases not matched to a gene: 9. Written as DNA, the CDR3 is TGTGCCAGCAGCTTCCGGGGACAGGGTCCCCTTACGCAGTATTTT. Its translation: CASSFRGQGPLTQYF. The whole variable domain, filled in from reference TRBV7-8 and TRBJ2-3, reads GAGVSQSPRYKVAKRGQDVALRCDPISGHVSLFWYQQALGQGPEFLTYFQNEAQLDKSGLPSDRFFAERPEGSVSTLKIQRTQQEDSAVYLCASSFRGQGPLTQYFGPGTRLTVL.

V and J are TRBV15 and TRBJ2-2; TRBD1 matches 8 bases. V was pared by 1 base and J by 1 base, with 2 bases of the junction left unmatched. Germline V lookup: CDR1 LNHNV, CDR2 YYDKDF (reference sequence). The CDR3 extends over 16 amino acids. CDR3 nucleotides: TGTGCCACCAGCAGAGGCGGGACAGGGAACACCGGGGAGCTGTTTTTT. This codes for CATSRGGTGNTGELFF.

The V gene is TRBV3-1 (or the pseudogene TRBV3-2), the J gene TRBJ2-7; D perhaps matches TRBD2 (5 bases). There are 15 residues in the CDR3. Trimming took 7 bases from V and 3 from J, leaving 19 bases between them. CDR1 and CDR2 (germline): LGHDT, YNNKEL (reference sequence). For the CDR3, the DNA is TGTGCCAGCACCGTCAGCGGTTCAGGTCACTACGAGCAGTACTTC. It yields the protein CASTVSGSGHYEQYF.

The chain couples TRBV19 to TRBJ1-5, with unresolved D. Trimming stripped 5 bases from V and 4 bases from J, with 12 bases between. Per germline, CDR1 LNHDA and CDR2 SQIVND (reference sequence). The CDR3 consists of 14 residues. CDR3 in DNA: TGTGCCAGTAGTCCCCAATTTGCGAATCAGCCCCAGCATTTT. Translating it yields CASSPQFANQPQHF. Together with reference TRBV19 and TRBJ1-5, the CDR3 gives the full variable domain: DGGITQSPKYLFRKEGQNVTLSCEQNLNHDAMYWYRQDPGQGLRLIYYSQIVNDFQKGDIAEGYSVSREKKESFPLTVTSAQKNPTAFYLCASSPQFANQPQHFGDGTRLSIL.

This chain connects TRBV4-1 to TRBJ2-1; D is perhaps TRBD2 (6 bases). The CDR3 consists of 12 residues. Trimming removed 0 bases from V and 16 bases from J, with 13 bases in between. The germline V gene encodes CDR1 MGHRA and CDR2 YSYEKL. The CDR3, as DNA: TGCGCCAGCAGCCAAGATCCCGGGGGAACTTTCTTC. Translating it yields CASSQDPGGTFF.

V and J are TRBV6-5 and TRBJ2-2; TRBD1 might be the D (6 bases). V was trimmed by 5 bases and J by 2 bases, leaving 12 bases between them. The CDR3 extends over 15 amino acids. CDR1 is MNHEY and CDR2 is SVGAGI in the germline V gene. The CDR3 sequence: CASSHLGHNTGELFF. CDR3 sequence (DNA): TGTGCCAGCAGTCACCTGGGACATAACACCGGGGAGCTGTTTTTT.

The chain couples TRBV7-9 to TRBJ2-3; 7 nucleotides align to TRBD2. CDR1 and CDR2 from the germline V gene are SEHNR and FQNEAQ (reference sequence). CDR3 length: 15 residues. V trimming: 6 bases; J trimming: 4 bases; junction bases outside the gene matches: 10. CDR3 sequence reads: CASSPGGGPADTQYF. CDR3 nucleotides: TGTGCCAGCAGTCCAGGCGGGGGTCCCGCAGATACGCAGTATTTT.

This clone was counted once. The chain recombines TRBV12-3 or TRBV12-4 with TRBJ1-1; a weak D match, TRBD1 (5 bases). This CDR3 is built from 13 residues. V shed 4 bases and J shed 7 bases, with 13 bases lying between them. The CDR3 DNA reads TGTGCCAGCAGTTCACTGACAGTTTATGAAGCTTTCTTT. Residues: CASSSLTVYEAFF.

V is TRBV7-9 and J is TRBJ2-7; possible D gene TRBD1, 5 bases. The germline V gene has CDR1 SEHNR and CDR2 FQNEAQ (reference sequence). Deletions cut 5 bases from V and 0 bases from J, with 11 bases between. The CDR3 length is 14 residues. In DNA, the CDR3 is TGTGCCAGCAGCCCCCGACAGAACTCCTACGAGCAGTACTTC. Encoded protein: CASSPRQNSYEQYF.

The chain combines TRBV7-9 with TRBJ1-2; no reliable D call. The CDR3 loop spans 12 amino acids. Trimming took 2 bases from V and 4 from J, leaving 5 bases between them. CDR1 and CDR2 from the germline V gene are SEHNR and FQNEAQ (reference sequence). The CDR3 spells CASSLPSYGYTF. DNA for the CDR3: TGTGCCAGCAGCTTACCGAGCTATGGCTACACCTTC.

The chain couples TRBV2 to TRBJ1-5; D might be TRBD1 (6 bases). Trimming removed 7 bases at V and 5 bases at J, with 30 bases between. The CDR3 runs to 19 residues. Germline CDR1 reads SNHLY; CDR2 reads FYNNEI. The CDR3 region has the DNA TGTGCCAGCACCATGGGAAGACAGTACAGGTCCAAGGGGGATCAGCCCCAGCATTTT. Amino acids: CASTMGRQYRSKGDQPQHF. Supplemented by reference TRBV2 and TRBJ1-5, the full variable domain reads EPEVTQTPSHQVTQMGQEVILRCVPISNHLYFYWYRQILGQKVEFLVSFYNNEISEKSEIFDDQFSVERPDGSNFTLKIRSTKLEDSAMYFCASTMGRQYRSKGDQPQHFGDGTRLSIL.